The 15 T cell receptor beta chains listed next were all sequenced from one sample in a study of T cells in Graves' hyperthyroidism and ophthalmopathy. Amplification of TCR beta CDR3 regions was performed using RNA transcripts as template. The HTBI primer set served for first-round RT-PCR of the TCR CDR3. A single record per CDR3 protein comes from TCRdb applying MiXCR to the multiplex PCR reads. Of under 450,000 distinct CDR3 sequences in the sample, approximately 14% were seen once. Sequencing was performed on blood. These receptor sequences come from a woman aged 18 to 35 with Graves' hyperthyroidism.

Concerning this clonotype itself: A much larger clone is a single base away; this may be a read error. J is TRBJ2-4 and V is TRBV29-1; 8 nucleotides line up with TRBD2. Per germline, CDR1 SQVTM and CDR2 ANQGSEA. The CDR3 loop spans 13 amino acids. J gave up 8 bases and V 4 bases, and 7 bases lay outside the gene matches. DNA for the CDR3: TGCAGCGTTGCGGGGGGGTATGGGGACATTCAGTACTTC. This translates into CSVAGGYGDIQYF.

This clonotype was observed at least ten times. The chain employs TRBV5-1 and TRBJ1-2; no reliable D call. The CDR3 contains 12 residues. The V end was cut by 0 bases, the J end by 8 bases, with 8 bases between. Germline values: CDR1 SGHRS, CDR2 YFSETQ. CDR3 protein: CASSLDRSGYTF. The CDR3 region has the DNA TGCGCCAGCAGCTTGGACAGATCGGGCTACACCTTC.

At least ten counts were recorded for this clonotype. This chain joins TRBV28 and TRBJ1-6; possibly TRBD1 for D (5 bases). The CDR3 extends over 14 amino acids. Germline-derived CDR1 and CDR2 are MDHEN and SYDVKM. V was cut by 3 bases and J by 7 bases, with 10 bases left in between. The CDR3 DNA follows: TGTGCCAGCAGTTTCGGCAGGGAGAATTCACCCCTCCACTTT. It translates to CASSFGRENSPLHF. Looking up the rest from reference TRBV28 and TRBJ1-6 gives the full variable domain: DVKVTQSSRYLVKRTGEKVFLECVQDMDHENMFWYRQDPGLGLRLIYFSYDVKMKEKGDIPEGYSVSREKKERFSLILESASTNQTSMYLCASSFGRENSPLHFGNGTRLTVT.

This clonotype was counted ten times or more. CDR3: CASTTTTGSSYEQYF. The CDR3 DNA reads as TGTGCCAGCACCACGACGACAGGGAGCTCCTACGAGCAGTACTTC. The chain is built from TRBV28 and TRBJ2-7; 7 positions match TRBD1. Germline V gene data show CDR1 as MDHEN and CDR2 as SYDVKM. J gave up 0 bases and V 7 bases, and 9 bases lay outside the gene matches. The CDR3 length is 15 residues.

This clonotype was detected many times. V and J are TRBV12-3 or TRBV12-4 and TRBJ2-2; tentatively, D is TRBD2 (6 bases). Trimming cost V 6 bases and J 6 bases, with 14 bases left between them. The CDR3 spans 14 residues. CDR3 nucleotide sequence: TGTGCCAGCAGGGGCCTGGGGGGATCCGGGGAGCTGTTTTTT. This gives the protein CASRGLGGSGELFF.

Many counts were recorded for this clonotype. This chain uses TRBV7-9 with TRBJ2-3; possible D gene TRBD1, 5 bases. This CDR3 contains 13 residues. The ends were cut back, 5 bases at V and 6 bases at J, with 12 bases in the middle. Germline CDR1 is SEHNR and CDR2 is FQNEAQ (reference sequence). CDR3 residues: CASSLAQGDTQYF. The CDR3 DNA follows: TGTGCCAGCAGCCTCGCTCAGGGTGATACGCAGTATTTT.

Only a few counts were recorded for this clonotype. This chain connects TRBV12-3 or TRBV12-4 to TRBJ2-7; D may be TRBD1 (6 bases). V dropped 6 bases and J dropped 5 bases, with 11 bases sitting between them. CDR3 size: 12 residues. CDR3 in DNA: TGTGCCAGCAGAAAAAACAGGGACGAGCAGTACTTC. Encoded protein: CASRKNRDEQYF.

V usage is TRBV7-9 and J usage is TRBJ1-1; 7 nucleotides line up with TRBD1. Germline V CDR1 and CDR2: SEHNR, FQNEAQ (reference sequence). This CDR3 region has 16 residues. Losses at the gene ends were 8 bases for V and 5 bases for J; bases not matched to a gene: 17. The CDR3 DNA follows: TGTGCCAGCCGCCCCGACAGGGCGAGGGGGGTAACTGAAGCTTTCTTT. As protein: CASRPDRARGVTEAFF.

V and J are TRBV6-2 or TRBV6-3 and TRBJ2-5, with D hard to call. Trimming stripped 4 bases from V and 9 bases from J, with 12 bases between. The CDR3 length is 12 residues. CDR1 is MNHEY and CDR2 is SVGEGT in the germline V gene. CDR3 loop: CASSSTYIPQYF. The CDR3, as DNA: TGTGCCAGCAGTTCGACTTATATTCCCCAGTACTTC.

The J gene is TRBJ2-1, the V gene TRBV4-3, with no clear D. This CDR3 has 17 residues. The V end lost 0 bases, the J end lost 6 bases, and 18 bases lay between the germline ends. CDR1 is LGHNA, CDR2 YSLEER, per germline. In nucleotides, the CDR3 is TGCGCCAGCAGCCAAGATATCGAGGCGGTTACGAGCAATGAGCAGTTCTTC. Residues: CASSQDIEAVTSNEQFF.

This clonotype was seen at least ten times. This chain uses TRBV7-9 with TRBJ2-1; D remains ambiguous. Germline CDR1 SEHNR, CDR2 FQNEAQ (reference sequence). The ends were cut back, 1 base at V and 0 bases at J, with 7 bases in the middle. The length of the CDR3 is 15 residues. The CDR3 DNA reads TGTGCCAGCAGCTTAGAAGGTGTCTCCTACAATGAGCAGTTCTTC. The encoded protein is CASSLEGVSYNEQFF.

This clonotype was counted between two and nine times. The chain has TRBV4-3 and TRBJ2-3; D uncertain. The CDR3 is made up of 13 amino acids. Germline values: CDR1 LGHNA, CDR2 YSLEER. V dropped 2 bases and J dropped 5 bases, with 8 bases sitting between them. The CDR3 protein is CASSQNWEDTQYF. In DNA form, the CDR3 reads TGCGCCAGCAGCCAAAACTGGGAAGATACGCAGTATTTT.

The V and J genes are TRBV5-6 and TRBJ2-7, with 8 bases fitting TRBD2. Germline V gives CDR1 SGHDT, CDR2 YYEEEE. Trimming removed 6 bases from V and 3 bases from J; junction bases left unmatched: 11. The CDR3 loop spans 15 amino acids. The CDR3, as DNA: TGTGCCAGCATATCGTCCGGACTAGCAGTCTACGAGCAGTACTTC. Its translation is CASISSGLAVYEQYF.

The table lists this clonotype with many counts. J is TRBJ2-2 and V is TRBV7-3; 10 nucleotides line up with TRBD2. CDR3 length equals 15 residues. The germline V gene encodes CDR1 SGHTA and CDR2 FQGTGA. V trimming: 5 bases; J trimming: 4 bases; junction bases outside the gene matches: 4. CDR3 region: CASSRTSGTTGELFF. DNA for the CDR3: TGTGCCAGCAGCCGCACTAGCGGGACCACCGGGGAGCTGTTTTTT.

The sample holds many counts of this clonotype. The chain has TRBV20-1 and TRBJ2-7, with TRBD2 as a possible D gene (6 bases). CDR1 DFQATT and CDR2 SNEGSKA come from the germline V gene (reference sequence). The CDR3 contains 15 residues. V shed 6 bases and J shed 2 bases, with 20 bases lying between them. The CDR3 loop is CSAKGRSGTPYEQYF. For the CDR3, the DNA is TGCAGTGCCAAGGGGAGGTCAGGGACCCCCTACGAGCAGTACTTC.